The rows below give T cell receptor beta chains drawn from one sample of a study of blood T cells in healthy people across ages. TCRdb passed the 5' RACE reads through MiXCR, listing each CDR3 protein once. The sample contains 700,000 to 1,000,000 distinct CDR3 sequences, approximately 48% of which appear only once. The sample comprised blood. Receptors originate from a man aged 60 to 69 in good health. CDR3s include the opening cysteine and the closing phenylalanine or tryptophan. Fields, in order: V gene, J gene, CDR3 protein.

V: TRBV5-1; J: TRBJ1-6; CDR3: CASRTGWSPLHF
V: TRBV20-1; J: TRBJ2-3; CDR3: CSAKGQGFTDTQYF
V: TRBV13; J: TRBJ1-1; CDR3: CASRWKGAQNTEAFF
V: TRBV6-5; J: TRBJ1-2; CDR3: CASSYSFGDREDYGYTF
V: TRBV5-6; J: TRBJ2-7; CDR3: CASSLADRGPYEQYF
V: TRBV28; J: TRBJ2-3; CDR3: CASSFRPTVSTQYF
V: TRBV27; J: TRBJ1-4; CDR3: CASRPGTEEKLFF
V: TRBV7-2; J: TRBJ2-7; CDR3: CASSERTYEQYF
V: TRBV15; J: TRBJ2-5; CDR3: CATGGDSFQETQYF
V: TRBV6-5; J: TRBJ1-1; CDR3: CASIDGRGRAFF
V: TRBV12-3/TRBV12-4; J: TRBJ2-3; CDR3: CASSLRVTDTQYF
V: TRBV29-1; J: TRBJ1-4; CDR3: CSVTRGTNEKLFF
V: TRBV20-1; J: TRBJ1-2; CDR3: CSASIGNYGYTF